The T cell receptor (beta chain) described here comes from a study of PD-1 blockade in classical Hodgkin lymphoma. CDR3 length equals 13 residues. V shed 0 bases and J shed 3 bases, with 3 bases lying between them. Germline lookup yields CDR1 LGHNA and CDR2 YSLEER. Every patient experienced relapse after autologous stem cell transplantation, and brentuximab vedotin exposure varied. Generated by immunoSEQ multiplex PCR, the TCRdb table keeps only in-frame clones and is missing some. The data show around 25,000 clones, 80% seen once. The source of this sequence is a human donor with classical Hodgkin lymphoma. Sequences were derived from peripheral blood mononuclear cells (PBMCs), sampled at baseline. This chain connects TRBV4-3 to TRBJ1-5; D not resolved. CDR3 protein: CASSQDFNQPQHF. CDR3 DNA sequence: TGCGCCAGCAGCCAAGATTTCAATCAGCCCCAGCATTTT.